This T cell receptor (beta chain) was captured by sequencing in a study of T cell responses to AZD1222 COVID-19 vaccine. TCRdb's copy holds only in-frame clones and misses some; the assay was immunoSEQ multiplex PCR. The sample includes 250,000 or so clones, 85% to 95% of them seen just once. This CDR3 contains 15 residues. V lost 3 bases and J lost 5; bases outside the gene matches: 6. CDR1 and CDR2 from the germline V gene are SGDLS and YYNGEE. This clone was observed a single time. The chain combines TRBV9 with TRBJ1-2, with 11 bases identical to TRBD1. This TCR came from an adult in good health. Sequencing used peripheral blood, obtained on day 0 of AZD1222 vaccination. This CDR3 is CASSDGTGGGYGYTF. CDR3 bases: TGTGCCAGCAGCGACGGGACAGGGGGAGGGTATGGCTACACCTTC.